Below, 27 T cell receptor beta chains from the same sample are listed, as sequenced in a study of a mutant IDH1 vaccine in newly diagnosed glioma. Time point denoted: week 5, during vaccination. Vaccinated patients received 300 ug of mutant IDH1 20-mer peptide per dose, with topical imiquimod. TCRdb's copy holds only in-frame clones and misses some; the assay was immunoSEQ multiplex PCR. The sample lists almost 30,000 clones; about nine tenths were seen once. These receptors are not linked to any known antigen. The sequences come from peripheral blood mononuclear cells (PBMCs), collected from a glioma patient whose treatment included an IDH1 peptide vaccine. These TCRs come from a woman in her thirties or forties with glioma. Some clones in this sample may be carry-over from other donors' samples.

This clone was counted between two and nine times. This chain joins TRBV7-3 and TRBJ2-2, with 9 bases that match TRBD1. The trim removed 2 bases at V and 5 bases at J, leaving 3 bases unmatched. This CDR3 contains 15 residues. CDR1 and CDR2 (germline): SGHTA, FQGTGA. The CDR3 loop reads CASSLGTGLTGELFF. The DNA for the CDR3 is TGTGCCAGCAGCTTAGGGACAGGGCTAACCGGGGAGCTGTTTTTT.

The V call is TRBV2, the J call TRBJ1-2; no definite D call. V was pared by 8 bases and J by 6 bases, with 13 bases between. CDR1 and CDR2 (germline): SNHLY, FYNNEI. The CDR3 sequence is 12 residues long. The CDR3 DNA reads as TGTGCCAGCTCCTCTAGAAGGGATGGCTACACCTTC. It specifies CASSSRRDGYTF.

The V and J genes are TRBV19 and TRBJ1-5, with D hard to call. The germline V gene has CDR1 LNHDA and CDR2 SQIVND (reference sequence). V was clipped by 6 bases and J by 5 bases, with 17 bases between them. The CDR3 totals 15 residues. CDR3 sequence: CASRTTHDLYQPQHF. DNA for the CDR3: TGTGCCAGTAGGACAACTCACGATCTTTATCAGCCCCAGCATTTT.

A word on this clone: The germline gene is not matched at one end of the junction; a read error may be the cause. The V call is TRBV18, the J call TRBJ2-5; D possibly uses TRBD1 or TRBD2 (6 bases each). CDR1 and CDR2 from the germline V gene are KGHSH and LQKENI. This CDR3 spans 13 amino acids. This CDR3 is CASSPQGGETQYF. The CDR3 DNA follows: TGTGCCAGCTCGCCACAGGGAGGAGAGACCCAGTACTTC.

The chain links TRBV6-5 to TRBJ2-7, with 12 bases lining up with TRBD2. With 4 bases clipped from V and 4 bases from J, the junction kept 5 bases outside the gene matches. CDR3 length equals 15 residues. Germline V gives CDR1 MNHEY, CDR2 SVGAGI. The chain's CDR3 is CASSWTSGAIYEQYF. The CDR3 nucleotides are TGTGCCAGCAGTTGGACTAGCGGGGCAATTTACGAGCAGTACTTC.

The chain recombines TRBV4-1 with TRBJ1-5; a possible D gene is TRBD1 (5 bases). V lost 2 bases and J lost 7, with 18 bases in between. CDR3 length equals 16 residues. The germline V gene has CDR1 MGHRA and CDR2 YSYEKL. The CDR3 region is CASSQSPWNDRQPQHF. The DNA for the CDR3 is TGCGCCAGCAGCCAAAGCCCGTGGAATGACAGACAGCCCCAGCATTTT.

The chain employs TRBV19 and TRBJ2-7, with 7 bases identical to TRBD2. CDR1 and CDR2 (germline): LNHDA, SQIVND (reference sequence). V shed 3 bases, J shed 6 bases, and the junction held 8 bases outside the gene matches. The CDR3 is 14 residues long. The DNA for the CDR3 is TGTGCCAGTAGTATCGCGGGGGTACGGAGCGAGCAGTACTTC. Translating gives CASSIAGVRSEQYF.

This clone appeared a single time. V is TRBV7-9 and J is TRBJ1-4, with D tentatively TRBD1 (6 bases). This CDR3 comprises 12 residues. V was trimmed by 6 bases and J by 8 bases, leaving 10 bases between them. CDR1 is SEHNR, CDR2 FQNEAQ, per germline (reference sequence). This CDR3 is CASRQGGEKLFF. As DNA, the CDR3 is TGTGCCAGCAGACAGGGCGGGGAAAAACTGTTTTTT.

The chain links TRBV7-2 to TRBJ2-2, with a weak D call TRBD2 (6 bases). Trimming removed 6 bases from V and 4 bases from J, with 18 bases in between. The germline V gene encodes CDR1 SGHTA and CDR2 FQGNSA. CDR3 size: 16 residues. For the CDR3, the DNA is TGTGCCAGCAGAGACCGGCGGGGAGTCGGCACCGGGGAGCTGTTTTTT. It codes for CASRDRRGVGTGELFF. The entire variable domain, with the rest obtained from reference TRBV7-2 and TRBJ2-2, is as follows: GAGVSQSPSNKVTEKGKDVELRCDPISGHTALYWYRQSLGQGLEFLIYFQGNSAPDKSGLPSDRFSAERTGGSVSTLTIQRTQQEDSAVYLCASRDRRGVGTGELFFGEGSRLTVL.

The J gene is TRBJ2-1, the V gene TRBV6-1, with 11 bases fitting TRBD2. V lost 7 bases and J lost 7; bases outside the gene matches: 9. The CDR3 is 15 amino acids. Germline CDR1 reads MNHNS; CDR2 reads SASEGT. The CDR3 reads CASKSSGRALNEQFF. The CDR3 DNA follows: TGTGCCAGCAAGAGTAGCGGGAGGGCCTTGAATGAGCAGTTCTTC.

A single count supports this clone. The junction shows a germline mismatch at one end, possibly a read error. The chain links TRBV6-1 to TRBJ1-5; TRBD1 is a possible D gene (5 bases). This CDR3 comprises 13 residues. Germline CDR1 reads MNHNS; CDR2 reads SASEGT. This CDR3 reads CASSEKRGGRRYF. CDR3 in DNA: TGTGCCAGCAGTGAAAAGCGGGGCGGTCGTCGGTATTTT.

This clone was seen a handful of times. The chain has TRBV28 and TRBJ1-1, with D unclear. Germline V CDR1 and CDR2: MDHEN, SYDVKM. The CDR3 length is 12 residues. Trimming took 3 bases from V and 10 from J, leaving 12 bases between them. CDR3 residues: CASSFQDRGAFF. DNA of the CDR3: TGTGCCAGCAGTTTCCAGGACCGAGGAGCTTTCTTT. Variable domain in full (rest from reference TRBV28 and TRBJ1-1): DVKVTQSSRYLVKRTGEKVFLECVQDMDHENMFWYRQDPGLGLRLIYFSYDVKMKEKGDIPEGYSVSREKKERFSLILESASTNQTSMYLCASSFQDRGAFFGQGTRLTVV.

Here the CDR3 reads CASSLLAGGFYEQYF. CDR3 coding DNA: TGTGCCAGCAGCCTTCTAGCGGGAGGCTTCTACGAGCAGTACTTC. The chain has TRBV7-6 and TRBJ2-7, with 11 bases that match TRBD2. Per the germline V gene, CDR1 is SGHVS and CDR2 is FNYEAQ. V dropped 5 bases and J dropped 3; count of bases not matched to a gene: 6. CDR3 length equals 15 residues.

The J gene is TRBJ1-1, the V gene TRBV19; no firm D call. There are 13 residues in the CDR3. The germline CDR1 and CDR2 sequences are LNHDA and SQIVND (reference sequence). V was pared by 5 bases and J by 2 bases, with 9 bases between. The CDR3 DNA follows: TGTGCCAGTAGTCCGGTCGGCAACACTGAAGCTTTCTTT. Translated, it gives CASSPVGNTEAFF.

This rearrangement joins TRBV27 to TRBJ2-7; 9 nucleotides agree with TRBD2. This CDR3 is 15 amino acids long. Germline assignment: CDR1 MNHEY and CDR2 SMNVEV (reference sequence). The V and J ends lost 6 bases and 3 bases, in that order; junction bases with no gene match: 9. Here the CDR3 DNA reads TGTGCCAGCAGCAACAGCGGGGGGAAACTCTACGAGCAGTACTTC. It yields the protein CASSNSGGKLYEQYF.

This clone appeared a few times. V usage is TRBV6-1 and J usage is TRBJ1-5, with D possibly being TRBD1 (6 bases). The CDR3 covers 13 residues. Germline CDR1 is MNHNS and CDR2 is SASEGT. Between the trimmed V and J ends, which lost 11 bases and 6 bases, there was a span of 17 bases. In DNA form, the CDR3 reads TGTGCCGGAGTAGGGGGAGCGGGTCAGCCCCAGCATTTT. It translates to CAGVGGAGQPQHF.

This clone has a handful of counts. V usage is TRBV7-2 and J usage is TRBJ2-5; a possible D gene is TRBD2 (5 bases). Looked up from germline, CDR1 is SGHTA and CDR2 is FQGNSA. V was shortened by 4 bases and J by 1 base, with 10 bases between the two germline ends. The CDR3 totals 14 residues. The CDR3 region has the DNA TGTGCCAGCAGCTCCCGGGGATTCCAAGAGACCCAGTACTTC. Translated, it gives CASSSRGFQETQYF.

This sequence joins TRBV11-2 and TRBJ2-7, with 8 bases identical to TRBD2. This CDR3 is built from 14 residues. Trimming at V came to 4 bases and at J to 2 bases, leaving 4 bases not matched to a gene. Germline CDR1 reads SGHAT; CDR2 reads FQNNGV. The CDR3 loop reads CASSSAGGPYEQYF. The CDR3 nucleotides are TGTGCCAGCAGCTCCGCGGGGGGCCCCTACGAGCAGTACTTC.

This sequence joins TRBV28 and TRBJ1-2; a possible D gene is TRBD1 (6 bases). V dropped 9 bases and J dropped 4 bases, with 15 bases sitting between them. The CDR3 has 13 residues. Germline CDR1 reads MDHEN; CDR2 reads SYDVKM. The DNA for the CDR3 is TGTGCCAGTGGAATACAGGGTCCCTATGGCTACACCTTC. Translation: CASGIQGPYGYTF.

The CDR3 sequence is CSVGLAVQETQYF. In DNA form, the CDR3 reads TGCAGCGTGGGACTAGCAGTCCAAGAGACCCAGTACTTC. The chain uses TRBV29-1 and TRBJ2-5, with 9 bases that match TRBD2. The length of the CDR3 is 13 residues. V was pared by 6 bases and J by 1 base, with 3 bases of the junction left unmatched. The V gene's germline CDR1 is SQVTM and CDR2 ANQGSEA. The variable domain in full, completed from reference TRBV29-1 and TRBJ2-5, reads SAVISQKPSRDICQRGTSLTIQCQVDSQVTMMFWYRQQPGQSLTLIATANQGSEATYESGFVIDKFPISRPNLTFSTLTVSNMSPEDSSIYLCSVGLAVQETQYFGPGTRLLVL.

This chain connects TRBV5-4 to TRBJ2-5; D may be TRBD2 (5 bases). The ends were cut back, 1 base at V and 5 bases at J, with 9 bases in the middle. The germline CDR1 and CDR2 sequences are SGHNT and YYREEE (reference sequence). CDR3 size: 13 residues. The CDR3 bases are TGTGCCAGCAGCTTGACTAGGTGGGAGACCCAGTACTTC. Translated: CASSLTRWETQYF.

This chain uses TRBV4-2 with TRBJ2-6; D call uncertain. V was shortened by 5 bases and J by 0 bases, with 5 bases between the two germline ends. The CDR3 covers 14 residues. Per the germline V gene, CDR1 is LGHNA and CDR2 is YNFKEQ. In DNA form, the CDR3 reads TGTGCCAGCAGCTCGACCTCTGGGGCCAACGTCCTGACTTTC. As protein: CASSSTSGANVLTF.

CDR3 residues: CASSWRGSSYNEQFF. CDR3 bases: TGTGCCAGCAGCTGGCGGGGGAGCTCCTACAATGAGCAGTTCTTC. The V gene is TRBV7-3, the J gene TRBJ2-1; TRBD2 matches at 7 bases. V lost 4 bases and J lost 0; bases outside the gene matches: 3. Looked up from germline, CDR1 is SGHTA and CDR2 is FQGTGA. The CDR3 has 15 residues.

This chain connects TRBV19 to TRBJ1-5; D is possibly TRBD1 (6 bases). Trimming took 8 bases from V and 4 from J, leaving 12 bases between them. The CDR3 runs 13 residues. Germline CDR1 reads LNHDA; CDR2 reads SQIVND (reference sequence). In nucleotides, the CDR3 is TGTGCCAGTCATAGGACAGCTAATCAGCCCCAGCATTTT. It encodes CASHRTANQPQHF.

This clone was seen once. The chain joins TRBV9 to TRBJ1-2; D is unresolved. Germline CDR1 is SGDLS and CDR2 is YYNGEE. The V end was cut by 0 bases, the J end by 1 base, with 4 bases between. This CDR3 spans 13 amino acids. CDR3 in DNA: TGTGCCAGCAGCGTAGACAGTAACTATGGCTACACCTTC. Translated, it gives CASSVDSNYGYTF.

The CDR3 sequence: CASSLGTSYGYTF. Written as DNA, the CDR3 is TGTGCCAGCAGCTTGGGGACAAGCTATGGCTACACCTTC. This chain uses TRBV5-6 with TRBJ1-2; perhaps TRBD1 as D (5 bases). From germline, CDR1 is SGHDT and CDR2 YYEEEE. Trimming shortened V by 0 bases and J by 4 bases, and 7 bases separated the two germline ends. This CDR3 contains 13 residues.

V and J are TRBV6-5 and TRBJ2-1; 7 nucleotides agree with TRBD1. Germline V gene lookup returns CDR1 MNHEY and CDR2 SVGAGI. V lost 2 bases and J lost 8; bases outside the gene matches: 0. The CDR3 is 12 residues long. CDR3 residues: CASSYGTDEQFF. The DNA for the CDR3 is TGTGCCAGCAGTTACGGGACAGATGAGCAGTTCTTC.